The 10 T cell receptor beta chains presented below share a single source sample, sequenced in a study of beta chain features in type 1 diabetes. Sequencing targeted expressed TCRB transcripts, as all isolated RNA had been reverse transcribed. Using immunoSEQ multiplex PCR, the repertoire was profiled, and TCRdb retains in-frame clones only, with some absent. The sample comprises fewer than 250,000 clones, under 70% of which are singletons, and approximately 0.05% rests with the top ten. Source material: naive CD4+ T cells from blood. The receptors were sampled from a man aged 25-45 years in good health.

The genes are TRBV7-2 and TRBJ2-7; D might be TRBD1 (6 bases). The germline V gene has CDR1 SGHTA and CDR2 FQGNSA. Trimming left V 2 bases short and J 2 bases short, with 7 bases between. CDR3 length equals 13 residues. The CDR3 DNA reads TGTGCCAGCAGCTTAAAGGGGGCCTACGAGCAGTACTTC. This translates into CASSLKGAYEQYF. Combining the CDR3 with reference TRBV7-2 and TRBJ2-7 gives the whole variable domain GAGVSQSPSNKVTEKGKDVELRCDPISGHTALYWYRQSLGQGLEFLIYFQGNSAPDKSGLPSDRFSAERTGGSVSTLTIQRTQQEDSAVYLCASSLKGAYEQYFGPGTRLTVT.

The genes are TRBV10-3 and TRBJ2-7; 8 bases map to TRBD1. This CDR3 has 13 residues. Germline assignment: CDR1 ENHRY and CDR2 SYGVKD. Unmatched junction bases numbered 9, after V lost 10 bases and J lost 4 bases. As DNA, the CDR3 is TGTGCCAGTGATGGACAGGGTGGGTACGAGCAGTACTTC. Its protein product is CASDGQGGYEQYF.

This clone was seen more than once but under ten times. The chain carries TRBV7-9 and TRBJ2-4, with D tentatively TRBD2 (5 bases). This CDR3 is built from 15 residues. Trimming took off 2 bases at V and 1 base at J, with 9 bases between the two ends. Germline CDR1 is SEHNR and CDR2 is FQNEAQ (reference sequence). The CDR3 DNA follows: TGTGCCAGCAGCTTAAGCGCTAGCGCCAAAAACATTCAGTACTTC. This sequence encodes CASSLSASAKNIQYF.

This sequence joins TRBV25-1 and TRBJ2-1, with D maybe TRBD1 (5 bases). The CDR3 is 16 amino acids. V lost 4 bases to trimming and J lost 15 bases, with 28 bases between them. Germline values: CDR1 MGHDK, CDR2 SYGVNS. The DNA of the CDR3 is TGTGCCAGCAGTGCTCTAGACCAGGGCTACATCCCCAATCGGTTCTTC. Translated, it gives CASSALDQGYIPNRFF.

This clone has a single count. The rearrangement joins TRBV30 to TRBJ2-3, with D unclear. CDR1 and CDR2 (germline): GTSNPN, SVGIG (reference sequence). The V and J ends lost 2 bases and 0 bases respectively, with 9 bases between them. The CDR3 contains 14 residues. The CDR3 bases are TGTGCCTGGAGTCTAGGTACTAGCACAGATACGCAGTATTTT. Its protein is CAWSLGTSTDTQYF.

This chain connects TRBV29-1 to TRBJ2-1, with D possibly TRBD1 on 7 matching bases. The germline V and J ends were trimmed by 6 bases and 7 bases, with 13 bases remaining between them. CDR1 is SQVTM and CDR2 is ANQGSEA in the germline V gene. CDR3 length: 12 amino acids. The CDR3 here is CSVQTGRNEQFF. DNA for the CDR3: TGCAGCGTCCAGACAGGGAGGAATGAGCAGTTCTTC.

The chain links TRBV19 to TRBJ2-7; 7 bases align to TRBD1. Germline V gene data show CDR1 as LNHDA and CDR2 as SQIVND (reference sequence). The V gene end was trimmed by 4 bases and the J gene end by 3 bases; junction bases not matched to a gene: 3. This CDR3 contains 13 residues. CDR3 DNA sequence: TGTGCCAGTAGTACGACAGGGATCTACGAGCAGTACTTC. Translated: CASSTTGIYEQYF.

This clone was picked up one time. This chain uses TRBV9 with TRBJ2-6; D is undetermined. This CDR3 has 15 amino acids. Trimming pared 3 bases from V and 0 bases from J, leaving 7 bases between. From germline, CDR1 is SGDLS and CDR2 YYNGEE. The CDR3 sequence: CASSATYSGANVLTF. The CDR3 bases are TGTGCCAGCAGCGCCACATACTCTGGGGCCAACGTCCTGACTTTC.

The chain couples TRBV5-4 to TRBJ2-3; D may be TRBD1 (6 bases). From germline, CDR1 is SGHNT and CDR2 YYREEE (reference sequence). The CDR3 extends over 15 amino acids. V dropped 4 bases and J dropped 0 bases, with 12 bases sitting between them. The CDR3 DNA sequence: TGTGCCAGCAGCAAAAGGACAGTAAGCACAGATACGCAGTATTTT. This encodes CASSKRTVSTDTQYF.

In this sample, this clone turned up a few times. In the same sample, other DNA sequences code for this CDR3. The chain joins TRBV29-1 to TRBJ2-3; D tentatively fits TRBD1 or TRBD2 (5 bases each). The CDR3 has 12 residues. Trimming took off 3 bases at V and 1 base at J, with 5 bases between the two ends. From germline, CDR1 is SQVTM and CDR2 ANQGSEA. Here the CDR3 DNA reads TGCAGCGTTGAGGGGGGCACAGATACGCAGTATTTT. Protein sequence: CSVEGGTDTQYF.